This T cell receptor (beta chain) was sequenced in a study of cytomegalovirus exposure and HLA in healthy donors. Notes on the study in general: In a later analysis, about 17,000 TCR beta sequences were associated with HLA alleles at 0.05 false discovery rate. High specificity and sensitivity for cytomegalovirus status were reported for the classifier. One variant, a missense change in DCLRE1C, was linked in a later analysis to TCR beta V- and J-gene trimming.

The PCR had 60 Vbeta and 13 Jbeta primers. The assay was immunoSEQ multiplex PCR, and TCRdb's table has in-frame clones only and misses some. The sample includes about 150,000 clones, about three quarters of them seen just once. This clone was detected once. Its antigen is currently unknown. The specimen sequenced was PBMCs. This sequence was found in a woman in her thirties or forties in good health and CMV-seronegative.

This CDR3 is CASSKVNRIGHNYQPQHF. The CDR3 DNA is TGTGCCAGCAGCAAAGTAAACAGGATCGGGCACAACTATCAGCCCCAGCATTTT. The V call is TRBV21-1, the J call TRBJ1-5; the table's D call, TRBD1, has no DNA check behind it. TRBV21-1 represents a pseudogene. The CDR3 is 18 residues long.